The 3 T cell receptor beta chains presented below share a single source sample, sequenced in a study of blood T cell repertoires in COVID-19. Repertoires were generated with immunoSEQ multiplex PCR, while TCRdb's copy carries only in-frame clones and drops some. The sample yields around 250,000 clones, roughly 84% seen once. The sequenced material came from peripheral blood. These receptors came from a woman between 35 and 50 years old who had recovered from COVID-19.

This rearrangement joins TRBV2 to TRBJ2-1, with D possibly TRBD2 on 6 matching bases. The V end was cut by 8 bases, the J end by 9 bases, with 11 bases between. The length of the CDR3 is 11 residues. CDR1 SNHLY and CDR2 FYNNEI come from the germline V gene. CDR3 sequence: CASGDGGEQFF. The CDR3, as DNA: TGTGCCAGCGGGGACGGGGGTGAGCAGTTCTTC.

The CDR3 sequence: CASSLGQPNYGYTF. For the CDR3, the DNA is TGTGCCAGCAGCTTGGGACAACCGAACTATGGCTACACCTTC. The V and J genes are TRBV7-2 and TRBJ1-2; the D gene is possibly TRBD1 (6 bases). Germline V CDR1 and CDR2: SGHTA, FQGNSA. The CDR3 spans 14 residues. The V and J ends lost 3 bases and 2 bases respectively, with 10 bases between them.

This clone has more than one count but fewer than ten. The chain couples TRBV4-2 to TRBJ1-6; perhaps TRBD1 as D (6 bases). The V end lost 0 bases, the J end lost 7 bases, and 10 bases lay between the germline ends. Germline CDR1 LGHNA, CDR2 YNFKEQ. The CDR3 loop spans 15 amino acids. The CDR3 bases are TGTGCCAGCAGCCAAGACCCAGGGGTGAATTCACCCCTCCACTTT. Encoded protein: CASSQDPGVNSPLHF.